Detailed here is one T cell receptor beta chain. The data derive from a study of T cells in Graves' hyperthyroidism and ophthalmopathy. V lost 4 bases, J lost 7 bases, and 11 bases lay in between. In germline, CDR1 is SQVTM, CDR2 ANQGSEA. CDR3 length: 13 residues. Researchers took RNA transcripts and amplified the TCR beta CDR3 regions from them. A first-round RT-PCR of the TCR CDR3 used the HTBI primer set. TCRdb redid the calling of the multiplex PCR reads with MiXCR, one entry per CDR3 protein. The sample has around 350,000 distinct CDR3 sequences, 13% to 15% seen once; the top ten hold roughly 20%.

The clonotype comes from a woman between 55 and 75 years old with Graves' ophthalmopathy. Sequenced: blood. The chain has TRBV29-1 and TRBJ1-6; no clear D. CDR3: CSVGAGLNSPLHF. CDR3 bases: TGCAGCGTTGGAGCGGGGTTGAATTCACCCCTCCACTTT.